Listed below are T cell receptor beta chains from one sample, sequenced in a study of identical twins. One entry per CDR3 protein results from TCRdb running MiXCR on the 5' RACE reads. The sample records about 720,000 distinct CDR3 sequences, approximately 9% being singletons. These data were also reused for a study on yellow fever vaccine responses in identical twins.

The specimen was PBMCs. These receptors were collected from a woman aged 18-35 years in good health. Both conserved end residues are part of each CDR3. A D gene is named only where the DNA matches it firmly. Size tells how often a clone was seen (once, few, many) or the class of an expanded clone, and some rows leave it out.

clone_size: .; v_call: TRBV7-9; j_call: TRBJ1-6; d_call: .; cdr3_nt: TGTGCCCTGGGGACCGAATATAATTCACCCCTCCACTTT; cdr3_aa: CALGTEYNSPLHF
clone_size: .; v_call: TRBV20-1; j_call: TRBJ2-7; d_call: TRBD2; cdr3_nt: TGCAGTGCTGAGCGGGAGAGCGAGCAGTACTTC; cdr3_aa: CSAERESEQYF
clone_size: few; v_call: TRBV7-2; j_call: TRBJ2-1; d_call: TRBD2; cdr3_nt: TGTGCCAGCAGCTTGAACTCTAGCGGAAAGCAGTTCTTC; cdr3_aa: CASSLNSSGKQFF
clone_size: many; v_call: TRBV12-5; j_call: TRBJ2-3; d_call: .; cdr3_nt: TGTGCTAGTGCCCTGGGGGCAGATACGCAGTATTTT; cdr3_aa: CASALGADTQYF
clone_size: many; v_call: TRBV14; j_call: TRBJ2-2; d_call: TRBD2; cdr3_nt: TGTGCCAGCAGCCAAGACTTCTCGCGGGGGATGAACACCGGGGAGCTGTTTTTT; cdr3_aa: CASSQDFSRGMNTGELFF
clone_size: many; v_call: TRBV9; j_call: TRBJ2-1; d_call: TRBD2; cdr3_nt: TGTGCCAGCAGCGTAGGCGGGGGGGCCTACAATGAGCAGTTCTTC; cdr3_aa: CASSVGGGAYNEQFF
clone_size: .; v_call: TRBV6-1; j_call: TRBJ1-4; d_call: .; cdr3_nt: TGTGCCAGCAGTCCGTTCGCAACTAATGAAAAACTGTTTTTT; cdr3_aa: CASSPFATNEKLFF
clone_size: many; v_call: TRBV6-1; j_call: TRBJ2-1; d_call: .; cdr3_nt: TGTGCCAGCAGGTCAGGGAGGTTTAGGGAGCAGTTCTTC; cdr3_aa: CASRSGRFREQFF
clone_size: .; v_call: TRBV20-1; j_call: TRBJ2-3; d_call: .; cdr3_nt: TGCAGTGCTCCCGAGGGGGCGGGGGGAGCCACAGATACGCAGTATTTT; cdr3_aa: CSAPEGAGGATDTQYF
clone_size: few; v_call: TRBV27; j_call: TRBJ2-7; d_call: .; cdr3_nt: TGTGCCAGCATCTCCCTGGCGGGAACCTACGAGCAGTACTTC; cdr3_aa: CASISLAGTYEQYF
clone_size: .; v_call: TRBV12-3/TRBV12-4; j_call: TRBJ2-5; d_call: TRBD2; cdr3_nt: TGTGCCAGCAGTTCGCGGGGGTCCTGGTGGACCCAGTACTTC; cdr3_aa: CASSSRGSWWTQYF
clone_size: few; v_call: TRBV2; j_call: TRBJ2-1; d_call: .; cdr3_nt: TGTGCCAGCAACAGGCGGATAAGCTCCTACAATGAGCAGTTCTTC; cdr3_aa: CASNRRISSYNEQFF
clone_size: .; v_call: TRBV20-1; j_call: TRBJ2-7; d_call: TRBD2; cdr3_nt: TGCAGTGCTAGAGTTAGACTAGCGGGGCCAGCCTACGAGCAGTACTTC; cdr3_aa: CSARVRLAGPAYEQYF
clone_size: few; v_call: TRBV7-8; j_call: TRBJ2-2; d_call: TRBD1; cdr3_nt: TGTGCCAGCAGCCCCGGACAGGCGGGCCCGAACACCGGGGAGCTGTTTTTT; cdr3_aa: CASSPGQAGPNTGELFF
clone_size: few; v_call: TRBV7-9; j_call: TRBJ1-1; d_call: .; cdr3_nt: TGTGCCAGCGTCCTCGGAGGGGGTAGCACTGAAGCTTTCTTT; cdr3_aa: CASVLGGGSTEAFF
clone_size: many; v_call: TRBV12-3/TRBV12-4; j_call: TRBJ2-7; d_call: TRBD2; cdr3_nt: TGTGCCAGCAGTTCCCCCGGGACTAGCGGTTACGAGCAGTACTTC; cdr3_aa: CASSSPGTSGYEQYF
clone_size: .; v_call: TRBV13; j_call: TRBJ2-3; d_call: TRBD1; cdr3_nt: TGTGCCAGCAGCTTAGTCCGCGGACAGGGGAACACAGATACGCAGTATTTT; cdr3_aa: CASSLVRGQGNTDTQYF
clone_size: .; v_call: TRBV7-9; j_call: TRBJ2-3; d_call: .; cdr3_nt: TGTGCCAGCAGCTTAATTATTGCAGATACGCAGTATTTT; cdr3_aa: CASSLIIADTQYF
clone_size: .; v_call: TRBV2; j_call: TRBJ2-2; d_call: .; cdr3_nt: TGTGCCAGCATATGGGCCGGGGAGCTGTTTTTT; cdr3_aa: CASIWAGELFF
clone_size: few; v_call: TRBV15; j_call: TRBJ1-5; d_call: .; cdr3_nt: TGTGCCACCAGCAGAGACCCTATCTCTGGGGGTCAGCCCCAGCATTTT; cdr3_aa: CATSRDPISGGQPQHF
clone_size: .; v_call: TRBV27; j_call: TRBJ2-1; d_call: TRBD1; cdr3_nt: TGTGCCAGCAGTTTATTAAACAGGGGAGATGAGCAGTTCTTC; cdr3_aa: CASSLLNRGDEQFF
clone_size: .; v_call: TRBV6-1; j_call: TRBJ2-7; d_call: TRBD1; cdr3_nt: TGTGCCAGCAGCCAACCAATGGGACAGGGGAACGAGCAGTACTTC; cdr3_aa: CASSQPMGQGNEQYF
clone_size: many; v_call: TRBV20-1; j_call: TRBJ2-1; d_call: TRBD2; cdr3_nt: TGCAGTGCTAGGTCCGGGACTAGCGGGAGAAGTGAGCAGTTCTTC; cdr3_aa: CSARSGTSGRSEQFF
clone_size: .; v_call: TRBV10-1; j_call: TRBJ2-1; d_call: .; cdr3_nt: TGCGCCAGCAGTGAGTCGGAACATCACTCCTACAATGAGCAGTTCTTC; cdr3_aa: CASSESEHHSYNEQFF
clone_size: .; v_call: TRBV10-3; j_call: TRBJ2-1; d_call: TRBD1; cdr3_nt: TGTGCCACCAATGGACAGGAGGCCTACAATGAGCAGTTCTTC; cdr3_aa: CATNGQEAYNEQFF